Shown below are 23 T cell receptor beta chains from a single sample sequenced in a study of CD8 T cells in ankylosing spondylitis. Study-level findings and limits: A TCR beta motif of roughly eight highly homologous variants seemed to mark ankylosing spondylitis blood.

What these receptors recognize is not known. TCRdb re-analysed the 5' RACE reads in MiXCR, keeping a single row per CDR3 protein. The sample lists around 390,000 distinct CDR3 sequences, around 20% occurring once. Sequencing was performed on blood, either unsorted or a sorted T cell fraction (not recorded which). The receptors stem from a male donor with ankylosing spondylitis.

V and J are TRBV12-3 or TRBV12-4 and TRBJ2-1; D is possibly TRBD2 (5 bases). There are 14 residues in the CDR3. Trimming pared 6 bases from V and 0 bases from J, leaving 9 bases between. In DNA, the CDR3 is TGTGCCAGCAGGAGAGGGAGCTCCTACAATGAGCAGTTCTTC. It specifies CASRRGSSYNEQFF.

This clonotype was detected only a few times. The chain joins TRBV27 to TRBJ1-1; D uncertain. The germline V gene encodes CDR1 MNHEY and CDR2 SMNVEV (reference sequence). V was cut by 6 bases and J by 6 bases, with 17 bases left in between. The CDR3 is 14 amino acids. In DNA, the CDR3 is TGTGCCAGCAGCCAGGACCCTCCGCGGGCTGAAGCTTTCTTT. As protein: CASSQDPPRAEAFF.

The chain recombines TRBV7-8 with TRBJ2-1, with 7 bases identical to TRBD2. V dropped 6 bases and J dropped 4; count of bases not matched to a gene: 12. This CDR3 is built from 16 residues. CDR1 is SGHVS and CDR2 is FQNEAQ in the germline V gene. The CDR3 DNA sequence: TGTGCCAGCAGTGACCTGACTAGCCGGAGATACAATGAGCAGTTCTTC. Translating it yields CASSDLTSRRYNEQFF.

This clonotype was found a few times. V gene TRBV5-1 combines with J gene TRBJ2-2, with D unresolved. CDR1 and CDR2 (germline): SGHRS, YFSETQ. Between the trimmed V and J ends, which lost 6 bases and 1 base, there was a span of 7 bases. The length of the CDR3 is 13 residues. Written as DNA, the CDR3 is TGCGCCAGCAACGGCGGGAACACCGGGGAGCTGTTTTTT. The encoded protein is CASNGGNTGELFF.

The V call is TRBV28, the J call TRBJ2-1, with 9 nucleotides matching TRBD2. CDR1 MDHEN and CDR2 SYDVKM come from the germline V gene. Unmatched junction bases numbered 4, after V lost 2 bases and J lost 2 bases. This CDR3 is 16 amino acids long. In nucleotides, the CDR3 is TGTGCCAGCAGTTTACTTGGCGGGAGGGCCTACAATGAGCAGTTCTTC. Its protein product is CASSLLGGRAYNEQFF.

The genes are TRBV2 and TRBJ1-5; the match to TRBD1 covers 8 bases. Trimming took 7 bases from V and 1 from J; bases not matched to a gene: 12. The CDR3 is made up of 17 amino acids. Looked up from germline, CDR1 is SNHLY and CDR2 is FYNNEI. The DNA for the CDR3 is TGTGCCAGCAACTCGAGACAGGGGATGTTGAGCAATCAGCCCCAGCATTTT. Amino acid sequence: CASNSRQGMLSNQPQHF.

The rearrangement uses TRBV5-5 and TRBJ2-2; TRBD2 matches at 13 bases. Germline V gene sequence: CDR1 SGHKS, CDR2 YYEKEE (reference sequence). V lost 1 base to trimming and J lost 5 bases; unmatched junction nucleotides: 8. There are 18 residues in the CDR3. The CDR3 sequence: CASSLRGLAGARTGELFF. In DNA form, the CDR3 reads TGTGCCAGCAGCTTGCGCGGACTAGCGGGAGCGAGGACCGGGGAGCTGTTTTTT.

This clonotype was counted a few times. In DNA form, the CDR3 reads TGTGCCAGCAGCTCGGGGGGGCTAGTCGCCGAGCAGTACTTC. It translates to CASSSGGLVAEQYF. J is TRBJ2-7 and V is TRBV7-2, with 8 bases that match TRBD2. The junction had 8 bases not matched to a gene; V was cut back by 4 bases and J by 6 bases. Germline V CDR1 and CDR2: SGHTA, FQGNSA. The CDR3 has 14 amino acids. Looking up the rest from reference TRBV7-2 and TRBJ2-7 gives the full variable domain: GAGVSQSPSNKVTEKGKDVELRCDPISGHTALYWYRQSLGQGLEFLIYFQGNSAPDKSGLPSDRFSAERTGGSVSTLTIQRTQQEDSAVYLCASSSGGLVAEQYFGPGTRLTVT.

This rearrangement joins TRBV19 to TRBJ2-1, with 11 bases identical to TRBD2. V lost 2 bases to trimming and J lost 8 bases; unmatched junction nucleotides: 5. The germline V gene has CDR1 LNHDA and CDR2 SQIVND (reference sequence). This CDR3 is 15 amino acids long. The DNA for the CDR3 is TGTGCCAGTAGTATACTAGCGGGAGGACGGCATGAGCAGTTCTTC. Its protein product is CASSILAGGRHEQFF.

CDR3 protein: CASREGVDYNEQFF. The CDR3 nucleotides read TGTGCCAGCAGGGAGGGAGTAGACTACAATGAGCAGTTCTTC. The rearrangement joins TRBV2 to TRBJ2-1; D is possibly TRBD2 (6 bases). Deletions cut 6 bases from V and 3 bases from J, with 12 bases between. CDR3 length: 14 amino acids. CDR1 is SNHLY, CDR2 FYNNEI, per germline.

This clonotype was seen a handful of times. V usage is TRBV21-1 and J usage is TRBJ2-7. TRBV21-1 is given as a pseudogene. This CDR3 is built from 9 residues. The DNA for the CDR3 is TGTGCCAGCAGCTCCGTGCAGTACTTC. Amino acids: CASSSVQYF.

The rearrangement uses TRBV5-1 and TRBJ2-2; 9 positions match TRBD2. CDR3 length equals 16 residues. The germline gives CDR1 SGHRS, CDR2 YFSETQ. V gave up 1 base and J gave up 3 bases; unmatched junction bases: 4. CDR3 loop: CASSLSVAGDTGELFF. The CDR3 DNA reads TGCGCCAGCAGCTTGTCTGTAGCGGGAGACACCGGGGAGCTGTTTTTT.

This sequence joins TRBV25-1 and TRBJ2-5; TRBD2 matches 14 bases. Germline CDR1 and CDR2: MGHDK and SYGVNS. Losses at the gene ends were 1 base for V and 0 bases for J; bases not matched to a gene: 10. This CDR3 has 20 residues. For the CDR3, the DNA is TGTGCCAGCAGTGAATGGAAGGTTAGGACTAGCGGGAGGTACCAAGAGACCCAGTACTTC. Its protein is CASSEWKVRTSGRYQETQYF.

This clonotype was counted between two and nine times. This chain links TRBV29-1 with TRBJ2-1; 8 bases align to TRBD2. CDR1 and CDR2 from the germline V gene are SQVTM and ANQGSEA. Losses at the gene ends were 4 bases for V and 6 bases for J; bases not matched to a gene: 8. The CDR3 length is 14 residues. The CDR3: CSVAKIGTSNEQFF. The CDR3 bases are TGCAGCGTTGCCAAAATCGGGACTAGCAATGAGCAGTTCTTC.

In its sample, this clonotype was seen a few times. The chain combines TRBV29-1 with TRBJ2-5, with TRBD1 identical over 7 bases. The CDR3 covers 14 residues. Trimming at V came to 5 bases and at J to 5 bases, leaving 11 bases not matched to a gene. CDR1 and CDR2 (germline): SQVTM, ANQGSEA. CDR3 amino acids: CSVTAGGMMETQYF. DNA for the CDR3: TGCAGCGTTACGGCAGGGGGAATGATGGAGACCCAGTACTTC. Based on the CDR3 plus reference TRBV29-1 and TRBJ2-5, the full variable domain is SAVISQKPSRDICQRGTSLTIQCQVDSQVTMMFWYRQQPGQSLTLIATANQGSEATYESGFVIDKFPISRPNLTFSTLTVSNMSPEDSSIYLCSVTAGGMMETQYFGPGTRLLVL.

The sample holds a few counts of this clonotype. The V call is TRBV28, the J call TRBJ2-3, with TRBD2 matching 7 bases. The CDR3 contains 13 residues. CDR1 and CDR2 from the germline V gene are MDHEN and SYDVKM. V dropped 6 bases and J dropped 5; count of bases not matched to a gene: 5. This CDR3 is CASSQTSVDTQYF. DNA for the CDR3: TGTGCCAGCAGCCAAACTAGCGTAGATACGCAGTATTTT.

The chain is built from TRBV5-1 and TRBJ2-3; 8 bases agree with TRBD2. J gave up 3 bases and V 4 bases, and 10 bases lay outside the gene matches. CDR3 length: 16 residues. Germline V CDR1 and CDR2: SGHRS, YFSETQ. Here the CDR3 reads CASSPGLADRTDTQYF. CDR3 coding DNA: TGCGCCAGCAGCCCTGGACTAGCCGACAGAACAGATACGCAGTATTTT.

This clonotype was counted only a few times. This chain connects TRBV7-9 to TRBJ2-2; D assignment may be TRBD1 or TRBD2 (5 bases each). With 7 bases removed from V and 3 bases from J, the gap between germline ends came to 21 bases. This CDR3 region has 17 residues. Looked up from germline, CDR1 is SEHNR and CDR2 is FQNEAQ (reference sequence). The CDR3 bases are TGTGCCAGCATGCCCTCGAGGGGTAGAGAATACACCGGGGAGCTGTTTTTT. Amino acid sequence: CASMPSRGREYTGELFF.

Many counts were recorded for this clonotype. The chain joins TRBV18 to TRBJ2-5; D is uncertain. This CDR3 has 12 residues. Germline CDR1 KGHSH, CDR2 LQKENI. V gave up 6 bases and J gave up 5 bases, with 10 bases separating them. For the CDR3, the DNA is TGTGCCAGCTCCCTCATCACGGAGACCCAGTACTTC. It is translated as CASSLITETQYF.

This clonotype came up a few times. The gene calls are TRBV18 and TRBJ2-3; unclear D gene. Trimming removed 4 bases at V and 4 bases at J, with 12 bases between. The CDR3 is made up of 14 amino acids. The germline gives CDR1 KGHSH, CDR2 LQKENI. The CDR3 is CASSLVEGPDTQYF. The DNA of the CDR3 is TGTGCCAGCTCACTGGTCGAAGGCCCAGATACGCAGTATTTT.

This chain uses TRBV6-2 or TRBV6-3 with TRBJ2-2, with TRBD2 identical over 11 bases. Germline trimming cut 6 bases from V and 2 bases from J; bases unmatched to any gene: 5. The CDR3 is 16 amino acids. Looked up from germline, CDR1 is MNHEY and CDR2 is SVGEGT. The CDR3 DNA reads as TGTGCCAGCAGGCGACTAGCGGGAATCAACACCGGGGAGCTGTTTTTT. As protein: CASRRLAGINTGELFF.

The rearrangement uses TRBV29-1 and TRBJ2-1; the match to TRBD2 covers 10 bases. This CDR3 region has 14 residues. CDR1 and CDR2 (germline): SQVTM, ANQGSEA. The J segment lost 6 bases and the V segment lost 6 bases, leaving 8 bases of the junction unmatched. DNA of the CDR3: TGCAGCGTGGATATAGCGGGAGGTGGCAATGAGCAGTTCTTC. Translation: CSVDIAGGGNEQFF.

The chain combines TRBV29-1 with TRBJ2-1; unclear D gene. The germline CDR1 and CDR2 sequences are SQVTM and ANQGSEA. CDR3 length: 11 amino acids. CDR3 bases: TGCAGTACCAGCTCCTACAATGAGCAGTTCTTC. Translated, it gives CSTSSYNEQFF.